This T cell receptor (beta chain) was sequenced for a study of blood T cell repertoires in COVID-19. Overall study: The samples span acute and convalescent COVID-19 from the United States, Italy and Spain.

The germline gives CDR1 SGHNT, CDR2 YYREEE (reference sequence). The CDR3 totals 15 residues. J was trimmed by 4 bases and V by 4 bases; bases with no gene match: 3. TCRdb's table, derived via immunoSEQ multiplex PCR, lists solely in-frame clones and lacks some. The sample holds about 69,000 clones, around three quarters seen once. This receptor was identified in a man aged 55 to 70 with acute or convalescent COVID-19. This sequence joins TRBV5-4 and TRBJ2-1; TRBD2 matches at 12 bases. The sample taken for sequencing was peripheral blood. The CDR3 DNA is TGTGCCAGCAGCCTAGGACTAGCGGGGTACAATGAGCAGTTCTTC. This gives the protein CASSLGLAGYNEQFF. Combining the CDR3 with reference TRBV5-4 and TRBJ2-1 gives the whole variable domain ETGVTQSPTHLIKTRGQQVTLRCSSQSGHNTVSWYQQALGQGPQFIFQYYREEENGRGNFPPRFSGLQFPNYSSELNVNALELDDSALYLCASSLGLAGYNEQFFGPGTRLTVL.